This T cell receptor beta chain is drawn from a study of PD-1 blockade in classical Hodgkin lymphoma. Study information: Nivolumab was administered to patients intravenously at 3 mg/kg every 2 weeks. Findings and limits, study-wide: CD4+ TCR diversity, unlike CD8+, rose significantly by C4D1.

Concerning this clone: The antigen is undetermined.

The sample's time point: cycle 4 day 1 (C4D1), after five to seven weeks of nivolumab. Exposure to brentuximab vedotin varied, and each patient had relapsed following autologous stem cell transplantation. The CDR3 loop spans 15 amino acids. V dropped 5 bases and J dropped 2; count of bases not matched to a gene: 8. Germline CDR1 is MNHNY and CDR2 is SVGAGI (reference sequence). Profiled with immunoSEQ multiplex PCR; TCRdb holds only in-frame clones, not every one. This sample has tens of thousands of clones, with 70% to 90% found just once. V gene TRBV6-6 combines with J gene TRBJ1-1; 7 nucleotides agree with TRBD1. Sample: peripheral blood mononuclear cells (PBMCs), taken before the fourth cycle of nivolumab. The sequence came from a human donor with classical Hodgkin lymphoma. This CDR3 is CASSPTGAGNTEAFF. In DNA form, the CDR3 reads TGTGCCAGCAGTCCAACAGGGGCAGGAAACACTGAAGCTTTCTTT.